Below, 30 T cell receptor beta chains from the same sample are listed, as sequenced in a study of shared clonotypes between healthy human individuals. Generated by immunoSEQ multiplex PCR, the TCRdb table keeps only in-frame clones and is missing some. The sample lists some 2.1 million clones; just under 95% were seen once. Terminally differentiated effector memory CD45RA+ cells were excluded from the naive CD8 cells, which were CD45RO-negative and positively selected for CCR7. Sequenced sample: naive CD8+ T cells from PBMCs. Source of these receptors: a man aged 18-30 years in good health. Some clones in this sample may be carry-over from other donors' samples.

The chain employs TRBV7-9 and TRBJ2-7, with 12 bases aligning to TRBD2. This CDR3 comprises 14 residues. From germline, CDR1 is SEHNR and CDR2 FQNEAQ (reference sequence). V was pared by 5 bases and J by 4 bases, with 3 bases of the junction left unmatched. The CDR3 loop reads CASSPSGRDYEQYF. CDR3 in DNA: TGTGCCAGCAGCCCTAGCGGGAGGGATTACGAGCAGTACTTC.

The chain carries TRBV18 and TRBJ2-1; possible D gene TRBD2, 6 bases. The CDR3 spans 14 residues. In germline, CDR1 is KGHSH, CDR2 LQKENI. Trimming shortened V by 0 bases and J by 9 bases, and 12 bases separated the two germline ends. The CDR3 DNA sequence: TGTGCCAGCTCACCACCGGGACTGGGAGGTGAGCAGTTCTTC. It encodes CASSPPGLGGEQFF. Supplemented by reference TRBV18 and TRBJ2-1, the full variable domain reads NAGVMQNPRHLVRRRGQEARLRCSPMKGHSHVYWYRQLPEEGLKFMVYLQKENIIDESGMPKERFSAEFPKEGPSILRIQQVVRGDSAAYFCASSPPGLGGEQFFGPGTRLTVL.

In nucleotides, the CDR3 is TGCGCCAGCAGCGGGGAAGGCAGGGGGCTCACTGAAGCTTTCTTT. Protein sequence: CASSGEGRGLTEAFF. The chain couples TRBV5-1 to TRBJ1-1; 8 bases are a match to TRBD1. Per the germline V gene, CDR1 is SGHRS and CDR2 is YFSETQ. The CDR3 sequence is 15 residues long. V lost 4 bases, J lost 4 bases, and 9 bases stayed unmatched. Using reference TRBV5-1 and TRBJ1-1 for the parts outside the CDR3, the full variable domain is KAGVTQTPRYLIKTRGQQVTLSCSPISGHRSVSWYQQTPGQGLQFLFEYFSETQRNKGNFPGRFSGRQFSNSRSEMNVSTLELGDSALYLCASSGEGRGLTEAFFGQGTRLTVV.

The CDR3 here is CASSESVLVGYNEQFF. CDR3 sequence (DNA): TGCGCCAGCAGTGAGTCGGTACTAGTGGGCTACAATGAGCAGTTCTTC. The gene calls are TRBV10-1 and TRBJ2-1, with a possible D match to TRBD2 (5 bases). V lost 0 bases and J lost 3, with 12 bases in between. The CDR3 has 16 amino acids. Germline CDR1 WNHNN, CDR2 SYGVQD (reference sequence).

The chain recombines TRBV19 with TRBJ1-2; 8 bases align to TRBD1. Germline V gene data show CDR1 as LNHDA and CDR2 as SQIVND (reference sequence). With V trimmed by 6 bases and J by 5 bases, 8 bases remained unmatched. The CDR3 has 14 amino acids. The DNA of the CDR3 is TGTGCCAGTAGGTCGGACAGGGTAGCGTATGGCTACACCTTC. It specifies CASRSDRVAYGYTF.

The rearrangement uses TRBV6-6 and TRBJ2-5; 7 nucleotides align to TRBD1. Germline V lookup: CDR1 MNHNY, CDR2 SVGAGI (reference sequence). The CDR3 has 13 amino acids. Trimming at V came to 2 bases and at J to 4 bases, leaving 1 base not matched to a gene. The CDR3: CASSYNRGETQYF. CDR3 coding DNA: TGTGCCAGCAGTTACAACAGGGGAGAGACCCAGTACTTC.

The chain couples TRBV5-6 to TRBJ2-3, with 8 bases identical to TRBD2. Germline trimming cut 4 bases from V and 2 bases from J; bases unmatched to any gene: 9. Germline V gene data show CDR1 as SGHDT and CDR2 as YYEEEE. The CDR3 has 16 amino acids. The CDR3 spells CASSRLAGLFTDTQYF. DNA of the CDR3: TGTGCCAGCAGCCGCCTAGCGGGCCTCTTCACAGATACGCAGTATTTT.

The V and J genes are TRBV9 and TRBJ2-4, with unresolved D. The CDR3 runs 14 residues. V lost 0 bases, J lost 0 bases, and 4 bases lay in between. CDR1 and CDR2 from the germline V gene are SGDLS and YYNGEE. The CDR3 region has the DNA TGTGCCAGCAGCGTAGGAGTAGCCAAAAACATTCAGTACTTC. Protein: CASSVGVAKNIQYF.

Remarks on this clone: Other DNA sequences in the sample encode the same CDR3. The chain carries TRBV27 and TRBJ1-1; D might be TRBD1 (5 bases). The CDR3 totals 14 residues. CDR1 is MNHEY, CDR2 SMNVEV, per germline (reference sequence). Trimming stripped 2 bases from V and 4 bases from J, with 11 bases between. The chain's CDR3 is CASSLRQGGTEAFF. The CDR3 region has the DNA TGTGCCAGCAGTTTAAGGCAGGGTGGCACTGAAGCTTTCTTT.

V is TRBV29-1 and J is TRBJ2-1; D may be TRBD2 (5 bases). The germline CDR1 and CDR2 sequences are SQVTM and ANQGSEA. The CDR3 covers 14 residues. Trimming took 7 bases from V and 0 from J, leaving 13 bases between them. The CDR3 region has the DNA TGCAGCGCAAGGACTCCCCGCTCCTACAATGAGCAGTTCTTC. Its protein is CSARTPRSYNEQFF.

This clone has just a few counts. Other nucleotide sequences from this sample produce the same CDR3. The chain combines TRBV9 with TRBJ2-7; no firm D call. This CDR3 comprises 14 residues. Trimming cost V 0 bases and J 0 bases, with 7 bases left between them. CDR1 is SGDLS and CDR2 is YYNGEE in the germline V gene. The CDR3 is CASSVGADSYEQYF. The CDR3, as DNA: TGTGCCAGCAGCGTAGGGGCGGACTCCTACGAGCAGTACTTC.

This chain joins TRBV28 and TRBJ2-3, with 8 positions matching TRBD2. The germline gives CDR1 MDHEN, CDR2 SYDVKM. V was clipped by 6 bases and J by 2 bases; unmatched bases: 7. The CDR3 is 15 amino acids. In DNA form, the CDR3 reads TGTGCCAGCAGCGGACTAGCTGATATCACAGATACGCAGTATTTT. It specifies CASSGLADITDTQYF. Full variable domain (rest looked up from reference TRBV28 and TRBJ2-3): DVKVTQSSRYLVKRTGEKVFLECVQDMDHENMFWYRQDPGLGLRLIYFSYDVKMKEKGDIPEGYSVSREKKERFSLILESASTNQTSMYLCASSGLADITDTQYFGPGTRLTVL.

This chain joins TRBV5-1 and TRBJ2-2; maybe TRBD2 (6 bases). CDR1 and CDR2 from the germline V gene are SGHRS and YFSETQ. V dropped 4 bases and J dropped 7 bases, with 17 bases sitting between them. The CDR3 contains 15 residues. CDR3: CASSSSAGSGGELFF. In DNA form, the CDR3 reads TGCGCCAGCAGCAGCTCCGCGGGGTCGGGCGGGGAGCTGTTTTTT.

The V and J genes are TRBV14 and TRBJ2-1, with a possible D match to TRBD2 (6 bases). Germline CDR1 is SGHDN and CDR2 is FVKESK. This CDR3 is built from 16 residues. V lost 1 base, J lost 4 bases, and 14 bases lay in between. The CDR3 spells CASSQAWRDHYNEQFF. DNA of the CDR3: TGTGCCAGCAGCCAAGCTTGGAGGGACCATTACAATGAGCAGTTCTTC.

Concerning this clone: Distinct nucleotide sequences in the sample also encode this CDR3. V gene TRBV27 combines with J gene TRBJ2-2; D is uncertain. The CDR3 has 14 amino acids. V was clipped by 2 bases and J by 2 bases, with 6 bases between them. Germline CDR1 MNHEY, CDR2 SMNVEV (reference sequence). As DNA, the CDR3 is TGTGCCAGCAGTTTAGGGCCTAACACCGGGGAGCTGTTTTTT. Its translation: CASSLGPNTGELFF.

The V and J genes are TRBV27 and TRBJ1-1; TRBD1 is a possible D gene (5 bases). Trimming cost V 6 bases and J 2 bases, with 19 bases left between them. The CDR3 has 16 amino acids. Germline V gene data show CDR1 as MNHEY and CDR2 as SMNVEV (reference sequence). The CDR3 protein is CASSTLGWRDNTEAFF. CDR3 nucleotides: TGTGCCAGCAGCACTCTGGGGTGGAGGGACAACACTGAAGCTTTCTTT.

This chain links TRBV5-1 with TRBJ2-7; D is possibly TRBD2 (6 bases). Trimming took 4 bases from V and 6 from J, leaving 14 bases between them. In germline, CDR1 is SGHRS, CDR2 YFSETQ. The CDR3 is 13 residues long. CDR3 nucleotide sequence: TGCGCCAGCAGCCCGAGACTAGAGACCGAGCAGTACTTC. It specifies CASSPRLETEQYF.

The chain is built from TRBV27 and TRBJ2-1; possible D gene TRBD2, 5 bases. CDR1 MNHEY and CDR2 SMNVEV come from the germline V gene (reference sequence). This CDR3 contains 17 residues. V was shortened by 3 bases and J by 0 bases, with 15 bases between the two germline ends. The CDR3 spells CASSFFAGLGSYNEQFF. The CDR3 coding sequence is TGTGCCAGCAGTTTTTTTGCGGGCTTGGGCTCCTACAATGAGCAGTTCTTC.

This chain links TRBV27 with TRBJ2-1; D might be TRBD1 (6 bases). Trimming left V 5 bases short and J 10 bases short, with 15 bases between. Per germline, CDR1 MNHEY and CDR2 SMNVEV (reference sequence). The CDR3 runs 13 residues. The CDR3 sequence is CASSPNRAQEQFF. The DNA for the CDR3 is TGTGCCAGCAGTCCAAACAGGGCTCAAGAGCAGTTCTTC.

This clone was observed a few times. The V call is TRBV6-5, the J call TRBJ1-1; D gene unclear. CDR3 length: 13 residues. The V gene lost 2 bases and the J gene lost 4 bases, with 8 bases spanning the gap. The V gene's germline CDR1 is MNHEY and CDR2 SVGAGI. CDR3 protein: CASSYEGITEAFF. CDR3 sequence (DNA): TGTGCCAGCAGTTACGAGGGAATCACTGAAGCTTTCTTT.

The chain uses TRBV7-9 and TRBJ2-1; 7 nucleotides match TRBD2. CDR3 length equals 16 residues. V dropped 8 bases and J dropped 4; count of bases not matched to a gene: 14. Germline V lookup: CDR1 SEHNR, CDR2 FQNEAQ (reference sequence). The CDR3 loop reads CASRIPIAGEYNEQFF. DNA of the CDR3: TGTGCCAGCCGGATACCCATTGCGGGAGAATACAATGAGCAGTTCTTC.

This clone has only one observation. The chain combines TRBV6-5 with TRBJ2-2, with D hard to call. CDR1 is MNHEY, CDR2 SVGAGI, per germline. The CDR3 is made up of 16 amino acids. V was trimmed by 4 bases and J by 0 bases, leaving 12 bases between them. As DNA, the CDR3 is TGTGCCAGCAGTTGGGATGTGGACCCGAACACCGGGGAGCTGTTTTTT. It codes for CASSWDVDPNTGELFF.

V usage is TRBV7-6 and J usage is TRBJ2-1; D possibly matches TRBD1 or TRBD2 (5 bases each). Germline CDR1 and CDR2: SGHVS and FNYEAQ. The CDR3 totals 17 residues. V was clipped by 0 bases and J by 0 bases, with 12 bases between them. Written as DNA, the CDR3 is TGTGCCAGCAGCTTAGCTTCGGGGACCCCCTCCTACAATGAGCAGTTCTTC. Protein: CASSLASGTPSYNEQFF.

This clone showed up just a few times. This specimen includes other DNA sequences encoding the same CDR3. The chain links TRBV9 to TRBJ1-1; D uncertain. CDR1 is SGDLS and CDR2 is YYNGEE in the germline V gene. V lost 0 bases to trimming and J lost 4 bases, with 7 bases between them. The CDR3 spans 13 residues. For the CDR3, the DNA is TGTGCCAGCAGCGTAGGGTCGGCCACTGAAGCTTTCTTT. It codes for CASSVGSATEAFF.

This chain connects TRBV27 to TRBJ1-1, with TRBD1 identical over 7 bases. Germline CDR1 reads MNHEY; CDR2 reads SMNVEV (reference sequence). V shed 6 bases and J 4 bases; nucleotides not matched to a gene: 8. This CDR3 spans 14 amino acids. This CDR3 is CASSWGTEATEAFF. CDR3 coding DNA: TGTGCCAGCAGCTGGGGGACAGAGGCCACTGAAGCTTTCTTT.

The rearrangement uses TRBV27 and TRBJ2-7; D is perhaps TRBD1 (6 bases). Per the germline V gene, CDR1 is MNHEY and CDR2 is SMNVEV (reference sequence). V lost 3 bases to trimming and J lost 1 base, with 13 bases between them. This CDR3 contains 15 residues. Here the CDR3 DNA reads TGTGCCAGCAGTTTGGCCCGACAGGTTTCCTACGAGCAGTACTTC. This encodes CASSLARQVSYEQYF.

J is TRBJ2-7 and V is TRBV7-9; no firm D call. Germline-derived CDR1 and CDR2 are SEHNR and FQNEAQ (reference sequence). The CDR3 is 16 residues long. Trimming took 5 bases from V and 2 from J, leaving 19 bases between them. CDR3 protein: CASSNSLGTATYEQYF. The DNA of the CDR3 is TGTGCCAGCAGCAATTCTCTCGGAACAGCTACCTACGAGCAGTACTTC.

The chain is built from TRBV5-1 and TRBJ2-3; D is ambiguous. This CDR3 comprises 17 residues. Germline-derived CDR1 and CDR2 are SGHRS and YFSETQ. V lost 4 bases, J lost 0 bases, and 18 bases lay in between. The CDR3 here is CASSPISGGASTDTQYF. The CDR3, as DNA: TGCGCCAGCAGCCCGATATCCGGCGGAGCAAGCACAGATACGCAGTATTTT.

This rearrangement joins TRBV4-1 to TRBJ2-7; maybe TRBD2 (5 bases). The CDR3 has 14 amino acids. The V end was cut by 2 bases, the J end by 5 bases, with 13 bases between. The germline V gene has CDR1 MGHRA and CDR2 YSYEKL. CDR3 residues: CASSQLTSLNEQYF. As DNA, the CDR3 is TGCGCCAGCAGCCAATTAACTAGTTTAAACGAGCAGTACTTC.

The count of this clone is one. This rearrangement joins TRBV20-1 to TRBJ2-1, with unresolved D. Germline CDR1 reads DFQATT; CDR2 reads SNEGSKA (reference sequence). This CDR3 has 11 amino acids. The germline V and J ends were trimmed by 6 bases and 10 bases, with 13 bases remaining between them. The CDR3 region is CSASREWEQFF. As DNA, the CDR3 is TGCAGTGCCTCTAGGGAATGGGAGCAGTTCTTC.